A selection of T cell receptor beta chains follows, all from one sample in a study of T cells after yellow fever vaccination. TCRdb called the 5' RACE reads again in MiXCR, with one record for every CDR3 protein. The sample records tens of thousands of distinct CDR3 sequences, around 6.2% being singletons. Sequencing was performed on CD4+ T cells sorted from PBMCs, taken roughly 15 days after the first yellow fever vaccination. The receptors were gathered from a man aged 18 to 30 who received the YFV17D yellow fever vaccine. The CDR3 runs from the conserved cysteine through the conserved F or W. D genes are given only for firm matches. The size entry is marked missing in some rows and otherwise reads once, few, many or a size class.

v_call: TRBV7-9; j_call: TRBJ2-5; d_call: .; clone_size: many; cdr3_nt: TGTGCCAGCAGCCCGACATTGTACCAAGAGACCCAGTACTTC; cdr3_aa: CASSPTLYQETQYF
v_call: TRBV4-3; j_call: TRBJ1-1; d_call: .; clone_size: many; cdr3_nt: TGCGCCAGCAGCCAAGCCGGGGGCGCGGAAACTGAAGCTTTCTTT; cdr3_aa: CASSQAGGAETEAFF
v_call: TRBV5-1; j_call: TRBJ2-5; d_call: TRBD1; clone_size: many; cdr3_nt: TGCGCCAGCAGCTCGATGCCGACAGGGGACTACCAAGAGACCCAGTACTTC; cdr3_aa: CASSSMPTGDYQETQYF
v_call: TRBV5-1; j_call: TRBJ2-2; d_call: TRBD1; clone_size: many; cdr3_nt: TGCGCCAGCAGCTTGGCCCGGGACAGCCCTTCCGGGGAGCTGTTTTTT; cdr3_aa: CASSLARDSPSGELFF
v_call: TRBV20-1; j_call: TRBJ2-5; d_call: .; clone_size: many; cdr3_nt: TGCAGTGCTCCATCGGGACTTAACACTTTAGAGACCCAGTACTTC; cdr3_aa: CSAPSGLNTLETQYF
v_call: TRBV20-1; j_call: TRBJ1-1; d_call: .; clone_size: many; cdr3_nt: TGCAGTGCTAGTCAAGGTTTTATGAACACTGAAGCTTTCTTT; cdr3_aa: CSASQGFMNTEAFF
v_call: TRBV5-1; j_call: TRBJ1-1; d_call: .; clone_size: many; cdr3_nt: TGCGCCAGCAGCTTGGGAGAACTACAGAGTGAAGCTTTCTTT; cdr3_aa: CASSLGELQSEAFF
v_call: TRBV5-1; j_call: TRBJ2-1; d_call: TRBD2; clone_size: many; cdr3_nt: TGCGCCAGCAGCCTGGGACTAGCGGGGGCGCTGAATGAGCAGTTCTTC; cdr3_aa: CASSLGLAGALNEQFF
v_call: TRBV4-3; j_call: TRBJ2-5; d_call: .; clone_size: many; cdr3_nt: TGCGCCAGCAGCCAAGCTGGGAAGACCCAGTACTTC; cdr3_aa: CASSQAGKTQYF
v_call: TRBV6-1; j_call: TRBJ2-2; d_call: .; clone_size: many; cdr3_nt: TGTGCCAGCAGTGAAAGAAATCGAGAGCTGTTTTTT; cdr3_aa: CASSERNRELFF
v_call: TRBV7-2; j_call: TRBJ2-2; d_call: TRBD2; clone_size: many; cdr3_nt: TGTGCCAGCAGCTCCCGGACTAGCGGGGCGAACACCGGGGAGCTGTTTTTT; cdr3_aa: CASSSRTSGANTGELFF
v_call: TRBV5-1; j_call: TRBJ2-3; d_call: .; clone_size: many; cdr3_nt: TGCGCCAGCAGCTTGGATTCACCGACGGGCACAGATACGCAGTATTTT; cdr3_aa: CASSLDSPTGTDTQYF
v_call: TRBV18; j_call: TRBJ2-4; d_call: .; clone_size: many; cdr3_nt: TGTGCCAGCTCACCACCTGGCAGGCGCGACTCGGACATTCAGTACTTC; cdr3_aa: CASSPPGRRDSDIQYF
v_call: TRBV20-1; j_call: TRBJ2-1; d_call: TRBD2; clone_size: many; cdr3_nt: TGCAGTGCTACGATGACTAGCGGGGGGCCTAGCTCCTACAATGAGCAGTTCTTC; cdr3_aa: CSATMTSGGPSSYNEQFF
v_call: TRBV5-1; j_call: TRBJ1-6; d_call: .; clone_size: many; cdr3_nt: TGCGCCAGCAGCTTTCAGGGGCGCTATAATTCACCCCTCCACTTT; cdr3_aa: CASSFQGRYNSPLHF
v_call: TRBV6-6; j_call: TRBJ2-4; d_call: TRBD1; clone_size: .; cdr3_nt: TGTGCCAGCAGTCAGGACAGGGAAAACATTCAGTACTTC; cdr3_aa: CASSQDRENIQYF